This TCR beta chain is from a study of regulatory T cells in long-lasting Graves disease. Study conclusions and caveats: It was possible that the small sample size reduced accuracy. Favored gene segments in persistent disease were TRBV28, TRBJ1-2 and TRBJ2-5.

This clonotype appeared many times. Its antigen is not identified. Time point denoted: newly diagnosed GD, antithyroid drugs for less than 3 months. PBMCs provided the RNA from which the TCR library was made. Germline values: CDR1 MDHEN, CDR2 SYDVKM. The CDR3 covers 12 residues. The V end was cut by 5 bases, the J end by 8 bases, with 13 bases between. Construction of TCR beta libraries relied on iRepertoire HTBI primers and on Arm-PCR targeting CDR3 regions. TCRdb passed the multiplex PCR reads through MiXCR, listing each CDR3 protein once. The table lists 500,000 to 700,000 distinct CDR3 sequences, 16% of them singletons, with approximately 20% in the top ten. These data were also filed under a second study, of T cells in Graves' hyperthyroidism and ophthalmopathy. From that study: Initially, a first-round RT-PCR of the TCR CDR3 employed the HTBI primer set. Most thyroid clonotypes with frequency above 0.001 were detected in blood.

This TCR came from a woman in her 30s with Graves disease. This specimen was peripheral blood mononuclear cells (PBMCs), taken at new diagnosis, from a patient treated with antithyroid drugs. The chain has TRBV28 and TRBJ2-7; no reliable D call. CDR3 bases: TGTGCCAGCAGTGGAACAGTTTTAAAGCAGTACTTC. Translation: CASSGTVLKQYF.